This TCR beta chain was sequenced in a study of molecular identifiers for immune sequencing clone quantification listed by TCRdb under 2018. Concerning the study at large: For a replicate experiment, RNA from 20,000 or 100,000 naive CD8 T cells was divided into five aliquots, and four of the five aliquots were sequenced. This methods study used CD8 T cells to benchmark TCR RNA copy counting and molecular-identifier clustering-based TCR repertoire sequencing (MIDCIRS).

On this clonotype: Its cognate antigen has yet to be identified. Base qualities are not recorded, but no much larger clone differs from it by a single base.

Libraries of naive CD8 T cells were built from anywhere between about 20,000 and 1,000,000 sorted cells, with 10%, 30% or 50% of the purified RNA used. Naive CD8 T cells, defined as CD8+CD4-CCR7+CD45RA+, were FACS-sorted into RLT Plus buffer on a BD FACSAria II. Detection sensitivity was tested by spiking Jurkat RNA equal to roughly ten TCR copies' worth into samples containing 20,000-1,000,000 naive CD8 T cells. CD8 T cells were enriched using RosetteSep CD8+ T Cell Enrichment Cocktail and Ficoll-Paque, and the enriched cells then underwent ACK red cell lysis. Measured from the cysteine to the phenylalanine, the CDR3 is 16 residues long. Kept here is only the CDR3 DNA, which spans 48 bases and is read in frame from base 1. From a lookup of the germline V gene (reference sequence), CDR1 and CDR2 are DFQATT and SNEGSKA. Trimming removed 4 bases from V and 4 bases from J; the gene matches leave 13 bases unexplained.

The study at large found these results: The naive libraries included spiked-in Jurkat TCR RNA (fewer than 11 copies' worth), and this Jurkat TCR RNA is not part of the donor repertoire. Modeling estimated about 3.3 recovered TCR RNA copies per cell, compared with about ten by digital PCR, which implies 25% to 30% capture efficiency. A single cell's worth of spiked-in Jurkat TCR RNA was reported detectable even among one million naive CD8 T cells. Clones above 20 RNA copies held over 99% of molecules in CMV-specific effector cells but under 1% in naive cells. When barcode sub-clustering was omitted, TCR diversity was inflated by chimeric consensus sequences, with chimeras reaching as high as 47%. Highly expanded clone sizes could be underestimated because identical TCR molecules may share a barcode.

Library preparation was by PCR. TCRdb names NextSeq 500 as the instrument used. Bulk TCR libraries were made following a previously described method, with the TCR primers given in Table S5. Total RNA was purified with the Qiagen AllPrep DNA/RNA kit. Before analysis, reads from multiple sequencing runs of the same library were pooled. The study's own analysis went as follows. Reads were retained only if an exact TCR constant sequence was present, and the retained reads were trimmed to 150 nt and grouped according to their 12-nt molecular barcodes. Within each barcode group, reads were sub-clustered at a 15% Levenshtein threshold, and quality-weighted consensus sequences were built per RNA molecule. Non-functional sequences were removed, as were lower-count sequences one edit away from another. Barcode sub-clusters with fewer than 20% of the maximum read count were removed, based on fitting two negative binomial distributions. The public reads were quality trimmed at Q25 with fastp and then assembled into clones with MiXCR by TCRdb, keeping productive beta chains. Rows are combined by CDR3 protein, so each entry shows the most common genes and DNA. The authors' filters were not applied to this entry. The sample table lists about 630,000 distinct CDR3 sequences, 25% of them with a count of one. The ten largest clonotypes hold about 0.81% of the sample.

The sample consisted of naive CD8+ T cells from blood, with Jurkat cell RNA spiked in. The intended sense of this specimen's cell subset or site label: FACS-sorted CD8+CD4-CCR7+CD45RA+ naive T cells. The chain was built from TRBV20-1 and TRBJ2-1, with 7 middle bases fitting TRBD2. This receptor was obtained from a human donor in good health. Some libraries in this study had Jurkat cell RNA spiked in. The DNA sequence reads TGCAGTGCTAAAATCATGACGGGGGGAGTATACAATGAGCAGTTCTTC. This codes for CSAKIMTGGVYNEQFF.